The rows below give T cell receptor beta chains drawn from one sample of a study of T cell repertoires in cytomegalovirus infection. TCRdb re-called the reads with MiXCR, one entry per CDR3 protein. The data show more than 400,000 distinct CDR3 sequences, roughly 29% seen once. The specimen was PBMCs. These receptors all stem from a human donor in good health (CMV status not recorded). Some clones in this sample may be carry-over from other donors' samples. The CDR3 runs from the conserved cysteine through the conserved F or W. Clone size is not always given. Where it is, it says once, few, many or a class for expanded clones.

TRBV7-2 many CASSLSLLGTEAFF
TRBV11-3 . CASSLGLWSSYNEQFF
TRBV27 few CASIPPGVFTLNTEAFF
TRBV7-9 few CASSLNEVYNEQFF
TRBV19 many CASSETGGETQYF
TRBV18 . CASSPSRDNGYTF
TRBV6-6 few CASSESGVREQYF
TRBV7-2 few CASTLDRGNEQFF
TRBV11-2 . CASSPTNSAGETQYF
TRBV20-1 . CSARGASDGGREQFF
TRBV28 few CASSPRGGGTQYF
TRBV6-6 . CASSYGGTGVVGEVHEQYF
TRBV10-3 few CAISDSGRNTEAFF
TRBV7-2 . CASSLAFWGETQYF
TRBV11-2 . CASSSGLARLETQYF
TRBV24-1 . CATSEPPLGDTDTQYF
TRBV7-2 few CASSLEVGLRYGYTF
TRBV6-6 . CASSYYGRGGLLNTGELFF
TRBV27 . CASQRHKEGEQYF
TRBV11-2 . CASSSLTSYGYTF
TRBV28 few CASVQVGGLKNGYTF
TRBV6-2/TRBV6-3 few CASSLPGLAGYNKQFF
TRBV4-1 . CASSQEQRDTGELFF
TRBV6-5 few CASSYGIVAGSTDTQYF
TRBV12-3/TRBV12-4 . CASSLALEGTEAFF
TRBV4-1 . CASSQDRADLSGNTIYF
TRBV7-2 many CASSLAGALDSTDTQYF